This T cell receptor beta chain emerged from a study of blood T cell repertoires in COVID-19. Participants, about 18 to 90 years old, spanned some 23 US areas. In the source study's methods: Researchers report that nucleated cell counts were estimated from reference gene primer amplification. Libraries were prepared by immunoSEQ multiplex PCR; TCRdb keeps only in-frame clonotypes and omits some of them. D and trimming were read from the DNA, whereas the V and J calls and clone size are those reported in that table. The sample contains 150,000 to 200,000 clones, about 88% of which appear only once. Per germline, CDR1 SGHVS and CDR2 FQNEAQ. Trimming cost V 1 base and J 4 bases, with 19 bases left between them. The CDR3 sequence is 17 residues long.

The specimen was PBMCs or T cells enriched from blood (not recorded which). The source is a young woman who had recovered from COVID-19. J is TRBJ1-2 and V is TRBV7-8, with D tentatively TRBD1 (5 bases). The DNA of the CDR3 is TGTGCCAGCAGCTTAGAATCTTTGCCGGGGAGGGGCTATGGCTACACCTTC. Protein sequence: CASSLESLPGRGYGYTF. Supplemented by reference TRBV7-8 and TRBJ1-2, the full variable domain reads GAGVSQSPRYKVAKRGQDVALRCDPISGHVSLFWYQQALGQGPEFLTYFQNEAQLDKSGLPSDRFFAERPEGSVSTLKIQRTQQEDSAVYLCASSLESLPGRGYGYTFGSGTRLTVV.